The 26 T cell receptor beta chains presented below share a single source sample, sequenced in a study of blood T cell repertoires in COVID-19. The table came from immunoSEQ multiplex PCR; TCRdb's copy has only in-frame clones and leaves some out. The table includes about 240,000 clones, approximately 86% detected once. The sample comprised peripheral blood. These receptors were collected from a human donor in a cohort sampled during active COVID-19.

The rearrangement joins TRBV6-1 to TRBJ1-5; D is ambiguous. The CDR3 has 13 residues. The ends were cut back, 3 bases at V and 3 bases at J, with 6 bases in the middle. Germline V gives CDR1 MNHNS, CDR2 SASEGT. The CDR3, as DNA: TGTGCCAGCAGTGAGAGGTACAATCAGCCCCAGCATTTT. Protein sequence: CASSERYNQPQHF.

This clone has a handful of counts. The chain employs TRBV6-2 or TRBV6-3 and TRBJ2-7; D ambiguous. The CDR3 loop spans 15 amino acids. Germline V CDR1 and CDR2: MNHEY, SVGEGT. V was shortened by 2 bases and J by 0 bases, with 11 bases between the two germline ends. The CDR3 DNA follows: TGTGCCAGCAGTTACGGCGGCACCTTCTCCTACGAGCAGTACTTC. This sequence encodes CASSYGGTFSYEQYF.

V is TRBV6-5 and J is TRBJ1-3; D remains unclear. The germline V gene has CDR1 MNHEY and CDR2 SVGAGI. This CDR3 region has 14 residues. Trimming shortened V by 2 bases and J by 0 bases, and 5 bases separated the two germline ends. This CDR3 is CASSYGISGNTIYF. The CDR3 DNA is TGTGCCAGCAGTTACGGCATCTCTGGAAACACCATATATTTT.

The chain uses TRBV28 and TRBJ2-7; 7 bases match TRBD1. The ends lost 6 bases at V and 7 bases at J; junction bases unmatched: 12. CDR1 is MDHEN and CDR2 is SYDVKM in the germline V gene. There are 14 residues in the CDR3. As DNA, the CDR3 is TGTGCCAGCAGAATAGGCCTTACGACAGGGGAGCAGTACTTC. The encoded protein is CASRIGLTTGEQYF.

The genes are TRBV28 and TRBJ1-1; possible D gene TRBD1, 6 bases. V was shortened by 5 bases and J by 4 bases, with 14 bases between the two germline ends. Germline V CDR1 and CDR2: MDHEN, SYDVKM. This CDR3 spans 14 amino acids. As DNA, the CDR3 is TGTGCCAGCAGTAGTACAGGGAGTCGCACTGAAGCTTTCTTT. Its protein is CASSSTGSRTEAFF.

This chain joins TRBV5-1 and TRBJ2-3; D gene ambiguous. Trimming left V 4 bases short and J 0 bases short, with 9 bases between. The CDR3 loop spans 14 amino acids. CDR1 SGHRS and CDR2 YFSETQ come from the germline V gene. The CDR3 DNA follows: TGCGCCAGCAGCCAAGATACTAGCACAGATACGCAGTATTTT. This sequence encodes CASSQDTSTDTQYF. Using reference TRBV5-1 and TRBJ2-3 for the parts outside the CDR3, the full variable domain is KAGVTQTPRYLIKTRGQQVTLSCSPISGHRSVSWYQQTPGQGLQFLFEYFSETQRNKGNFPGRFSGRQFSNSRSEMNVSTLELGDSALYLCASSQDTSTDTQYFGPGTRLTVL.

V and J are TRBV6-6 and TRBJ2-1; 15 bases line up with TRBD2. V was pared by 5 bases and J by 4 bases, with 6 bases of the junction left unmatched. The CDR3 has 17 amino acids. The germline CDR1 and CDR2 sequences are MNHNY and SVGAGI (reference sequence). This CDR3 reads CASSRTSGGGLYNEQFF. In nucleotides, the CDR3 is TGTGCCAGCAGTCGGACTAGCGGGGGGGGCCTATACAATGAGCAGTTCTTC.

The J gene is TRBJ1-2, the V gene TRBV5-5; D remains ambiguous. Germline-derived CDR1 and CDR2 are SGHKS and YYEKEE (reference sequence). The CDR3 spans 12 residues. The germline V and J ends were trimmed by 1 base and 4 bases, with 5 bases remaining between them. CDR3 loop: CASSLNTYGYTF. The CDR3 nucleotides read TGTGCCAGCAGCTTGAACACCTATGGCTACACCTTC.

A few counts support this clone. The chain employs TRBV4-1 and TRBJ2-7, with 10 nucleotides matching TRBD1. The CDR3 is 15 residues long. Trimming cost V 2 bases and J 2 bases; bases outside gene matches: 3. Germline V gives CDR1 MGHRA, CDR2 YSYEKL. In nucleotides, the CDR3 is TGCGCCAGCAGCCAAACGGGACAGGGGACCTACGAGCAGTACTTC. Protein: CASSQTGQGTYEQYF.

This chain connects TRBV5-6 to TRBJ2-6, with D unresolved. Germline V lookup: CDR1 SGHDT, CDR2 YYEEEE. The CDR3 totals 17 residues. The germline V and J ends were trimmed by 2 bases and 0 bases, with 12 bases remaining between them. Written as DNA, the CDR3 is TGTGCCAGCAGCTTATCCGGCGGTGTCTCTGGGGCCAACGTCCTGACTTTC. It specifies CASSLSGGVSGANVLTF.

This rearrangement joins TRBV12-5 to TRBJ2-2, with 11 bases lining up with TRBD2. V gave up 5 bases and J gave up 1 base; unmatched junction bases: 3. Germline V gene lookup returns CDR1 LGHNT and CDR2 FRNRAP. The CDR3 sequence is 16 residues long. CDR3 amino acids: CASGPGTSGNTGELFF. The CDR3 DNA is TGTGCTAGTGGTCCTGGGACTAGCGGGAACACCGGGGAGCTGTTTTTT.

This clone has just a few counts. The genes are TRBV28 and TRBJ1-1; TRBD1 is a possible D gene (6 bases). CDR1 is MDHEN and CDR2 is SYDVKM in the germline V gene. The CDR3 is made up of 15 amino acids. The V and J ends lost 5 bases and 1 base respectively, with 14 bases between them. CDR3 protein: CASSPDSPSNTEAFF. The CDR3 DNA reads TGTGCCAGCAGTCCGGACAGTCCTTCGAACACTGAAGCTTTCTTT.

V and J are TRBV7-6 and TRBJ2-5; 8 bases match TRBD2. Per the germline V gene, CDR1 is SGHVS and CDR2 is FNYEAQ. The CDR3 sequence is 16 residues long. V dropped 5 bases and J dropped 2; count of bases not matched to a gene: 10. Here the CDR3 reads CASSKNPGTSQETQYF. CDR3 coding DNA: TGTGCCAGCAGCAAGAACCCCGGGACTAGTCAAGAGACCCAGTACTTC.

V gene TRBV7-2 combines with J gene TRBJ2-1, with D possibly TRBD2 on 8 matching bases. This CDR3 spans 15 amino acids. V lost 5 bases and J lost 7, with 18 bases in between. Germline values: CDR1 SGHTA, CDR2 FQGNSA. The CDR3 reads CASSLSGTELNEQFF. CDR3 coding DNA: TGTGCCAGCAGCCTTAGCGGGACAGAACTAAATGAGCAGTTCTTC.

The chain combines TRBV30 with TRBJ2-5; TRBD1 matches at 7 bases. The junction had 4 bases not matched to a gene; V was cut back by 0 bases and J by 6 bases. Germline V gene data show CDR1 as GTSNPN and CDR2 as SVGIG (reference sequence). The CDR3 loop spans 13 amino acids. The CDR3 region has the DNA TGTGCCTGGAGTGTAAGACAGGGCCAGACCCAGTACTTC. Translating it yields CAWSVRQGQTQYF.

The V and J genes are TRBV19 and TRBJ1-4, with a weak D call TRBD1 (6 bases). Germline lookup yields CDR1 LNHDA and CDR2 SQIVND (reference sequence). The CDR3 loop spans 14 amino acids. Trimming removed 6 bases at V and 4 bases at J, with 12 bases between. CDR3 amino acids: CASSHREGNEKLFF. The DNA of the CDR3 is TGTGCCAGTAGCCACAGGGAAGGTAATGAAAAACTGTTTTTT.

This rearrangement joins TRBV25-1 to TRBJ2-5; TRBD2 agrees at 12 bases. Germline loops: CDR1 MGHDK, CDR2 SYGVNS. J was trimmed by 6 bases and V by 1 base; bases with no gene match: 12. The CDR3 runs 18 residues. The CDR3 loop reads CASSESVLAGGRSQTQYF. In DNA, the CDR3 is TGTGCCAGCAGTGAATCGGTACTAGCGGGAGGCCGCTCTCAGACCCAGTACTTC.

V is TRBV5-4 and J is TRBJ1-1; TRBD1 matches at 11 bases. V lost 4 bases, J lost 1 base, and 9 bases stayed unmatched. There are 17 residues in the CDR3. Germline V gives CDR1 SGHNT, CDR2 YYREEE (reference sequence). CDR3 amino acids: CASSVGQGASQNTEAFF. CDR3 sequence (DNA): TGTGCCAGCAGCGTAGGACAGGGGGCCTCACAGAACACTGAAGCTTTCTTT.

This clone was detected once. The rearrangement links TRBV18 to TRBJ2-6; TRBD1 aligns across 9 bases. Germline CDR1 and CDR2: KGHSH and LQKENI. The junction had 5 bases not matched to a gene; V was cut back by 3 bases and J by 2 bases. The CDR3 sequence is 17 residues long. CDR3 loop: CASSPRTGEAGANVLTF. The CDR3 DNA is TGTGCCAGCTCACCCCGGACAGGGGAGGCTGGGGCCAACGTCCTGACTTTC. Full variable domain (remainder filled in from reference TRBV18 and TRBJ2-6): NAGVMQNPRHLVRRRGQEARLRCSPMKGHSHVYWYRQLPEEGLKFMVYLQKENIIDESGMPKERFSAEFPKEGPSILRIQQVVRGDSAAYFCASSPRTGEAGANVLTFGAGSRLTVL.

The rearrangement joins TRBV5-1 to TRBJ2-5; no reliable D call. Trimming removed 2 bases from V and 2 bases from J, with 10 bases in between. CDR3 size: 14 residues. Germline V CDR1 and CDR2: SGHRS, YFSETQ. The CDR3 DNA reads as TGCGCCAGCAGCTTTGGCCAGTTACAAGAGACCCAGTACTTC. The encoded protein is CASSFGQLQETQYF.

The chain links TRBV19 to TRBJ1-3; D ambiguous. The CDR3 contains 15 residues. Germline V lookup: CDR1 LNHDA, CDR2 SQIVND (reference sequence). The V gene lost 6 bases and the J gene lost 0 bases, with 12 bases spanning the gap. The CDR3 protein is CASRQRGNSGNTIYF. The DNA of the CDR3 is TGTGCCAGTAGGCAGAGAGGGAACTCTGGAAACACCATATATTTT.

This chain connects TRBV11-2 to TRBJ1-6, with D possibly being TRBD1 (5 bases). Germline V lookup: CDR1 SGHAT, CDR2 FQNNGV. The CDR3 totals 17 residues. Between the trimmed V and J ends, which lost 0 bases and 2 bases, there was a span of 11 bases. The CDR3 loop is CASSLDLRQPYNSPLHF. CDR3 in DNA: TGTGCCAGCAGCTTAGATTTGAGACAGCCCTATAATTCACCCCTCCACTTT. Full variable domain (rest looked up from reference TRBV11-2 and TRBJ1-6): EAGVAQSPRYKIIEKRQSVAFWCNPISGHATLYWYQQILGQGPKLLIQFQNNGVVDDSQLPKDRFSAERLKGVDSTLKIQPAKLEDSAVYLCASSLDLRQPYNSPLHFGNGTRLTVT.

The rearrangement uses TRBV29-1 and TRBJ2-5, with D possibly TRBD2 on 7 matching bases. This CDR3 is 12 amino acids long. Germline loops: CDR1 SQVTM, CDR2 ANQGSEA. Trimming left V 7 bases short and J 6 bases short, with 15 bases between. For the CDR3, the DNA is TGCAGCGGGGGCGGGGGCCAGAAGACCCAGTACTTC. Amino acids: CSGGGGQKTQYF.

This chain uses TRBV19 with TRBJ2-1, with 7 bases that match TRBD2. Trimming cost V 6 bases and J 8 bases; bases outside gene matches: 13. Germline lookup yields CDR1 LNHDA and CDR2 SQIVND (reference sequence). The CDR3 sequence is 15 residues long. The CDR3 DNA sequence: TGTGCCAGTAGGGACGGGGACTATCTGGGGGATGAGCAGTTCTTC. It encodes CASRDGDYLGDEQFF.

The chain employs TRBV6-5 and TRBJ2-7, with TRBD2 matching 7 bases. The germline gives CDR1 MNHEY, CDR2 SVGAGI. Trimming took 2 bases from V and 4 from J; bases not matched to a gene: 8. CDR3 length equals 15 residues. The CDR3, as DNA: TGTGCCAGCAGTTACAATTTGCGGGGGTCTTACGAGCAGTACTTC. Translated: CASSYNLRGSYEQYF.

The rearrangement joins TRBV23-1 to TRBJ2-1; maybe TRBD2 (6 bases). Being an ORF, TRBV23-1 has a function that is uncertain. The CDR3 runs 12 residues. This chain's CDR3 is CEPGEGYNEQFF. The CDR3 DNA sequence: TGCGAACCGGGGGAAGGCTACAATGAGCAGTTCTTC.